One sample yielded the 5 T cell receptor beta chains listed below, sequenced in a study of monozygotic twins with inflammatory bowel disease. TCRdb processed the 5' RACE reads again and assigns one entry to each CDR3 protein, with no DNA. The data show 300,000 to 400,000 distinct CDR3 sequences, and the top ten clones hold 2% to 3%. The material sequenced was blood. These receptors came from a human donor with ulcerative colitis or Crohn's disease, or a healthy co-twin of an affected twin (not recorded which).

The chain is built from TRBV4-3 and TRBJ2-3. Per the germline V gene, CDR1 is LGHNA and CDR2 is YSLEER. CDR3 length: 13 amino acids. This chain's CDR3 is CASSLFVGDTQYF.

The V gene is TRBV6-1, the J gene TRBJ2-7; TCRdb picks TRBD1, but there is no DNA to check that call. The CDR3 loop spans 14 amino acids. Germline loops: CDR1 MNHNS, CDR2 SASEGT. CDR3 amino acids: CASSRGVPHYEQYF.

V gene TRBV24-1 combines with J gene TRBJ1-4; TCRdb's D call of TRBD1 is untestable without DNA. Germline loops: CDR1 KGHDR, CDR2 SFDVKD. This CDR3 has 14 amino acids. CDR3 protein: CATSGGPIKEKLFF.

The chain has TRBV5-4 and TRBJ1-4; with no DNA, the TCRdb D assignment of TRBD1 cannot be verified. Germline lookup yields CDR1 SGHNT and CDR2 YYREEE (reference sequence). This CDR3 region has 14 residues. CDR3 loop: CASSLGRGSEKLFF.

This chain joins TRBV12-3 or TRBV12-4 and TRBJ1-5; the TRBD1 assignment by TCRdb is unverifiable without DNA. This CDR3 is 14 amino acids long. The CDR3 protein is CASSSEGGEQPQHF.